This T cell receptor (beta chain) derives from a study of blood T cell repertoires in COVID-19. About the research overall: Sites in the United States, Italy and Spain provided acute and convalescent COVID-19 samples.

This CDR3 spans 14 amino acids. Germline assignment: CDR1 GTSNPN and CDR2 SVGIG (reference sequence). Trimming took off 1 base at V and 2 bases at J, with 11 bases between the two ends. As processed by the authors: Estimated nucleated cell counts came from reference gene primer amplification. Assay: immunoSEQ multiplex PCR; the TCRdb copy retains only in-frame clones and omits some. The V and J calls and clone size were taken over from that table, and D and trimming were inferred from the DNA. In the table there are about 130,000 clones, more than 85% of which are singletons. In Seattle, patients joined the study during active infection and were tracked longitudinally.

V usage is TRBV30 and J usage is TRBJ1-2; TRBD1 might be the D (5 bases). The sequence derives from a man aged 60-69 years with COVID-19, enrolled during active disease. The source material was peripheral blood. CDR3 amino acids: CAWSGDSLNYGYTF. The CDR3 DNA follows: TGTGCCTGGAGTGGAGACAGCTTAAACTATGGCTACACCTTC.